The 15 T cell receptor beta chains below all came from one sample that was sequenced in a study of shared clonotypes between healthy human individuals. Some clones are missing from TCRdb's copy, which holds only in-frame ones; the method was immunoSEQ multiplex PCR. The sample includes some 580,000 clones, roughly 98% seen only once; the top ten take 0.25% to 0.35%. Naive CD8 cells lacked CD45RO, underwent positive selection for CCR7 and left out terminally differentiated effector memory CD45RA+ cells. The material sequenced was naive CD8+ T cells sorted from blood. These receptors all stem from a man in his thirties or forties in good health.

The V call is TRBV29-1, the J call TRBJ2-4; the D gene could be TRBD1 or TRBD2 (5 bases each). CDR1 is SQVTM and CDR2 is ANQGSEA in the germline V gene. This CDR3 has 16 residues. The V end lost 1 base, the J end lost 0 bases, and 13 bases lay between the germline ends. CDR3 nucleotide sequence: TGCAGCGTTGAAGGACCGGGACGGCTAGCCAAAAACATTCAGTACTTC. It encodes CSVEGPGRLAKNIQYF. Combining the CDR3 with reference TRBV29-1 and TRBJ2-4 gives the whole variable domain SAVISQKPSRDICQRGTSLTIQCQVDSQVTMMFWYRQQPGQSLTLIATANQGSEATYESGFVIDKFPISRPNLTFSTLTVSNMSPEDSSIYLCSVEGPGRLAKNIQYFGAGTRLSVL.

The chain uses TRBV10-1 and TRBJ2-7; TRBD1 matches at 9 bases. The CDR3 runs 14 residues. Germline V lookup: CDR1 WNHNN, CDR2 SYGVQD (reference sequence). The ends lost 8 bases at V and 3 bases at J; junction bases unmatched: 8. The CDR3 here is CASAPGTGSYEQYF. The CDR3, as DNA: TGCGCCAGCGCTCCCGGGACAGGGAGCTACGAGCAGTACTTC.

This chain connects TRBV25-1 to TRBJ2-5; no clear D gene. The CDR3 contains 11 residues. CDR1 is MGHDK and CDR2 is SYGVNS in the germline V gene. Trimming took 0 bases from V and 7 from J, leaving 3 bases between them. The CDR3 DNA reads TGTGCCAGCAGTGAATATGGGACCCAGTACTTC. Translating gives CASSEYGTQYF.

This clone showed up just once. The rearrangement uses TRBV19 and TRBJ1-3; tentative D call: TRBD1 (5 bases). Germline CDR1 LNHDA, CDR2 SQIVND (reference sequence). The CDR3 loop spans 14 amino acids. Trimming shortened V by 5 bases and J by 0 bases, and 8 bases separated the two germline ends. The CDR3 here is CASSYGTSGNTIYF. CDR3 DNA sequence: TGTGCCAGTAGTTACGGGACCTCTGGAAACACCATATATTTT.

The J gene is TRBJ2-7, the V gene TRBV7-2; 9 bases are shared with TRBD1. Germline V gene data show CDR1 as SGHTA and CDR2 as FQGNSA. The CDR3 is made up of 14 amino acids. V shed 0 bases and J 3 bases; nucleotides not matched to a gene: 0. The CDR3: CASSLADRGYEQYF. The CDR3 DNA reads as TGTGCCAGCAGCTTAGCGGACAGGGGCTACGAGCAGTACTTC.

This rearrangement joins TRBV11-2 to TRBJ2-5; 9 bases agree with TRBD1. CDR1 is SGHAT, CDR2 FQNNGV, per germline. The CDR3 is 15 amino acids. V shed 5 bases, J shed 5 bases, and the junction held 9 bases outside the gene matches. DNA of the CDR3: TGTGCCAGCAGCCCTCGACAGGGGGGGAGGGAGACCCAGTACTTC. Encoded protein: CASSPRQGGRETQYF.

CDR3 sequence: CASSSSTGGPPLMNTEAFF. The DNA for the CDR3 is TGTGCCAGCAGTAGCTCTACAGGGGGCCCACCTCTCATGAACACTGAAGCTTTCTTT. This rearrangement joins TRBV27 to TRBJ1-1, with 9 positions matching TRBD1. CDR3 length equals 19 residues. Unmatched junction bases numbered 16, after V lost 5 bases and J lost 0 bases. Germline-derived CDR1 and CDR2 are MNHEY and SMNVEV (reference sequence).

The chain uses TRBV27 and TRBJ1-1, with TRBD1 matching over 8 bases. Germline values: CDR1 MNHEY, CDR2 SMNVEV (reference sequence). This CDR3 is 14 amino acids long. The V segment lost 5 bases and the J segment 4 bases; nucleotides outside the gene matches: 6. DNA of the CDR3: TGTGCCAGCAGTGGCGGACAGGGTTTCACTGAAGCTTTCTTT. It is translated as CASSGGQGFTEAFF.

The V call is TRBV7-2, the J call TRBJ1-1, with 8 bases fitting TRBD1. The CDR3 extends over 15 amino acids. Germline CDR1 and CDR2: SGHTA and FQGNSA. J gave up 5 bases and V 1 base, and 6 bases lay outside the gene matches. CDR3 sequence (DNA): TGTGCCAGCAGCTTAGACCGGACAGGGTTTACTGAAGCTTTCTTT. Translation: CASSLDRTGFTEAFF.

V usage is TRBV7-9 and J usage is TRBJ2-4; D not resolved. Trimming took 3 bases from V and 0 from J, leaving 6 bases between them. This CDR3 contains 14 residues. CDR1 SEHNR and CDR2 FQNEAQ come from the germline V gene (reference sequence). The CDR3 loop reads CASSLAVAKNIQYF. CDR3 sequence (DNA): TGTGCCAGCAGCTTGGCAGTAGCCAAAAACATTCAGTACTTC.

V and J are TRBV10-3 and TRBJ2-5, with D uncertain. The CDR3 covers 14 residues. V lost 3 bases, J lost 1 base, and 9 bases lay in between. Germline CDR1 ENHRY, CDR2 SYGVKD. CDR3 DNA sequence: TGTGCCATCAGTGATAGTGTAGGCCAAGAGACCCAGTACTTC. It translates to CAISDSVGQETQYF.

The V gene is TRBV2, the J gene TRBJ2-7, with D uncertain. Germline V lookup: CDR1 SNHLY, CDR2 FYNNEI. Deletions cut 1 base from V and 3 bases from J, with 1 base between. The CDR3 sequence is 11 residues long. The CDR3 DNA is TGTGCCAGCAGTGAAGACTACGAGCAGTACTTC. It encodes CASSEDYEQYF.

This clone was detected a few times. V and J are TRBV4-3 and TRBJ2-1; 8 positions match TRBD2. CDR1 is LGHNA and CDR2 is YSLEER in the germline V gene. The CDR3 sequence is 19 residues long. V shed 0 bases and J 6 bases; nucleotides not matched to a gene: 16. In DNA, the CDR3 is TGCGCCAGCAGCCAAGATTATGCCCTTAGCGGGATGGGCGGCAATGAGCAGTTCTTC. Translation: CASSQDYALSGMGGNEQFF.

In its sample, this clone was seen once. This chain connects TRBV4-1 to TRBJ2-1, with a tentative D call TRBD2 (5 bases). The germline V and J ends were trimmed by 0 bases and 0 bases, with 12 bases remaining between them. Per the germline V gene, CDR1 is MGHRA and CDR2 is YSYEKL. This CDR3 spans 17 amino acids. The CDR3 bases are TGCGCCAGCAGCCAAGAACCGGGATCGAGCTCCTACAATGAGCAGTTCTTC. Translation gives CASSQEPGSSSYNEQFF.

The V and J genes are TRBV7-9 and TRBJ2-7, with D perhaps given as TRBD1 or TRBD2 (6 bases each). The length of the CDR3 is 12 residues. Trimming stripped 4 bases from V and 6 bases from J, with 10 bases between. The germline gives CDR1 SEHNR, CDR2 FQNEAQ (reference sequence). The CDR3 sequence: CASSWGAGEQYF. The CDR3 bases are TGTGCCAGCAGCTGGGGGGCCGGCGAGCAGTACTTC.